This T cell receptor (beta chain) was sequenced in a study of blood T cells in healthy people across ages. General study points: CMV infection status of these donors was not known. Among T cells, TCR beta diversity per million cells dropped roughly linearly as age rose.

The germline V and J ends were trimmed by 2 bases and 8 bases, with 23 bases remaining between them. Germline loops: CDR1 MGHRA, CDR2 YSYEKL. The CDR3 consists of 17 residues. Through a sample-barcoded 5' primer and a J-beta primer mix, a second PCR was run for roughly 7 to 12 cycles. MiXCR, applied by TCRdb to the 5' RACE reads, yields one record per CDR3 protein. Altogether over 950,000 distinct CDR3 sequences are present, around two fifths being singletons, with the ten largest covering around 12%. Regarding this clonotype: Its antigen is currently unknown.

The receptor was derived from a man aged 18 to 30 in good health. The material sequenced was blood. The genes are TRBV4-1 and TRBJ2-3; possible D gene TRBD1, 6 bases. The CDR3 is CASSQFVGASAQGTQYF. The DNA for the CDR3 is TGCGCCAGCAGCCAATTCGTGGGGGCGTCAGCTCAGGGTACGCAGTATTTT.